One sample yielded the 25 T cell receptor beta chains listed below, sequenced in a study of T cell changes during pregnancy in multiple sclerosis. Profiling relied on immunoSEQ multiplex PCR, and the TCRdb table lists in-frame clones only, not all of them. This table holds 25,000 to 40,000 clones, 80% to 90% found once. Sequences were derived from CD8+ T cells from peripheral blood mononuclear cells, sampled in the third trimester of pregnancy. These receptors were taken from a female donor with multiple sclerosis, enrolled in a pregnancy study.

This chain uses TRBV7-8 with TRBJ2-1; the match to TRBD2 covers 7 bases. The length of the CDR3 is 15 residues. Germline loops: CDR1 SGHVS, CDR2 FQNEAQ. Unmatched junction bases numbered 12, after V lost 5 bases and J lost 8 bases. CDR3 sequence: CASSPSAGLGDEQFF. The CDR3, as DNA: TGTGCCAGCAGCCCATCAGCGGGGCTAGGGGATGAGCAGTTCTTC.

This clone showed up just once. The chain recombines TRBV10-3 with TRBJ1-2, with 12 bases aligning to TRBD1. V dropped 6 bases and J dropped 6; count of bases not matched to a gene: 8. This CDR3 contains 15 residues. From germline, CDR1 is ENHRY and CDR2 SYGVKD. This chain's CDR3 is CAISGPGQGAHGYTF. CDR3 coding DNA: TGTGCCATCAGCGGACCGGGACAGGGGGCGCATGGCTACACCTTC.

The chain couples TRBV25-1 to TRBJ2-7; the D gene is possibly TRBD2 (6 bases). The germline V gene encodes CDR1 MGHDK and CDR2 SYGVNS. V shed 10 bases and J shed 12 bases, with 19 bases lying between them. This CDR3 has 11 amino acids. This chain's CDR3 is CATSAGTQLYF. The DNA for the CDR3 is TGTGCCACCTCCGCAGGGACTCAGCTGTACTTC.

This chain connects TRBV7-9 to TRBJ1-2; a possible D gene is TRBD1 (6 bases). Per the germline V gene, CDR1 is SEHNR and CDR2 is FQNEAQ (reference sequence). The CDR3 covers 13 residues. V was trimmed by 5 bases and J by 0 bases, leaving 7 bases between them. The chain's CDR3 is CASSGQSNYGYTF. The CDR3 DNA is TGTGCCAGCAGCGGACAGTCTAACTATGGCTACACCTTC.

The chain combines TRBV5-1 with TRBJ1-2; maybe TRBD1 (5 bases). Trimming cost V 0 bases and J 7 bases, with 16 bases left between them. CDR1 is SGHRS, CDR2 YFSETQ, per germline. This CDR3 comprises 15 residues. The CDR3 region has the DNA TGCGCCAGCAGCTTGGAAATTGGGGGACTACCTGGCTACACCTTC. It specifies CASSLEIGGLPGYTF.

The chain joins TRBV28 to TRBJ2-3; 10 bases align to TRBD1. Losses at the gene ends were 5 bases for V and 7 bases for J; bases not matched to a gene: 15. Germline assignment: CDR1 MDHEN and CDR2 SYDVKM. This CDR3 has 17 residues. This chain's CDR3 is CASSHLLRDRGVHTQYF. As DNA, the CDR3 is TGTGCCAGCAGTCACCTTCTCCGGGACAGGGGAGTACATACGCAGTATTTT.

This clone was observed a few times. The gene calls are TRBV27 and TRBJ1-1, with D possibly matching TRBD1 (5 bases). Germline CDR1 and CDR2: MNHEY and SMNVEV (reference sequence). The CDR3 consists of 13 residues. Trimming stripped 6 bases from V and 1 base from J, with 9 bases between. DNA of the CDR3: TGTGCCAGCAGCGTTGGACAGAACACTGAAGCTTTCTTT. It encodes CASSVGQNTEAFF.

J is TRBJ1-1 and V is TRBV19; TRBD1 agrees at 9 bases. The germline V gene has CDR1 LNHDA and CDR2 SQIVND (reference sequence). This CDR3 comprises 17 residues. With V trimmed by 6 bases and J by 3 bases, 14 bases remained unmatched. CDR3 bases: TGTGCCAGTAGGACCGGGACAGGGTTTTTTGCGGACACTGAAGCTTTCTTT. Its translation: CASRTGTGFFADTEAFF.

This sequence joins TRBV5-1 and TRBJ2-3; maybe TRBD1 (6 bases). Germline V gene lookup returns CDR1 SGHRS and CDR2 YFSETQ. The CDR3 totals 17 residues. Trimming shortened V by 0 bases and J by 0 bases, and 14 bases separated the two germline ends. The CDR3 nucleotides read TGCGCCAGCAGCTTGGCCGGCAGGGGTGCTAGCACAGATACGCAGTATTTT. Translating it yields CASSLAGRGASTDTQYF.

The chain combines TRBV5-1 with TRBJ2-1; 7 bases align to TRBD1. CDR1 is SGHRS, CDR2 YFSETQ, per germline. The CDR3 loop spans 14 amino acids. Germline trimming cut 2 bases from V and 9 bases from J; bases unmatched to any gene: 8. In DNA, the CDR3 is TGCGCCAGCAGCTTAGTGACAGGGAGAAGTGAGCAGTTCTTC. Translation: CASSLVTGRSEQFF.

This chain's CDR3 is CAWSPRYREQTYEQYF. In nucleotides, the CDR3 is TGTGCCTGGAGTCCGAGATACAGGGAACAAACCTACGAGCAGTACTTC. The chain uses TRBV30 and TRBJ2-7; perhaps TRBD1 as D (6 bases). Deletions cut 2 bases from V and 2 bases from J, with 19 bases between. CDR3 length: 16 amino acids. The germline V gene encodes CDR1 GTSNPN and CDR2 SVGIG (reference sequence).

V usage is TRBV5-6 and J usage is TRBJ2-3; 7 nucleotides line up with TRBD1. Germline V gene lookup returns CDR1 SGHDT and CDR2 YYEEEE. This CDR3 region has 15 residues. The V and J ends lost 4 bases and 3 bases, in that order; junction bases with no gene match: 8. As DNA, the CDR3 is TGTGCCAGCAGCACCGGACAGGATCGGACAGATACGCAGTATTTT. Translating gives CASSTGQDRTDTQYF.

This chain uses TRBV15 with TRBJ1-1, with D perhaps TRBD1 (5 bases). The CDR3 consists of 15 residues. V lost 0 bases and J 0 bases, leaving 8 bases between the germline ends. Germline CDR1 and CDR2: LNHNV and YYDKDF (reference sequence). This CDR3 is CATSRDRAVNTEAFF. DNA for the CDR3: TGTGCCACCAGCAGAGACAGGGCTGTGAACACTGAAGCTTTCTTT.

This clone was seen once. V is TRBV15 and J is TRBJ2-7; D possibly corresponds to TRBD2 (5 bases). V was cut by 4 bases and J by 1 base, with 20 bases left in between. In germline, CDR1 is LNHNV, CDR2 YYDKDF (reference sequence). CDR3 length: 17 amino acids. The CDR3 DNA sequence: TGTGCCACCAGCATTTCCCGTAGCGCCCAAGGGTCCTACGAGCAGTACTTC. It is translated as CATSISRSAQGSYEQYF. Full variable domain (outside the CDR3, taken from reference TRBV15 and TRBJ2-7): DAMVIQNPRYQVTQFGKPVTLSCSQTLNHNVMYWYQQKSSQAPKLLFHYYDKDFNNEADTPDNFQSRRPNTSFCFLDIRSPGLGDTAMYLCATSISRSAQGSYEQYFGPGTRLTVT.

The chain has TRBV9 and TRBJ2-7; 7 bases line up with TRBD2. Trimming at V came to 4 bases and at J to 3 bases, leaving 13 bases not matched to a gene. The CDR3 extends over 16 amino acids. Germline CDR1 SGDLS, CDR2 YYNGEE. CDR3 nucleotides: TGTGCCAGCAGCCCCCTCGGGACTATAACTCTCTACGAGCAGTACTTC. Translation gives CASSPLGTITLYEQYF.

The CDR3 reads CASSLESGLGYEQYF. The CDR3 nucleotides read TGTGCCAGCAGCTTAGAATCGGGTTTGGGCTACGAGCAGTACTTC. V and J are TRBV11-2 and TRBJ2-7; D uncertain. V lost 0 bases and J 3 bases, leaving 12 bases between the germline ends. The germline gives CDR1 SGHAT, CDR2 FQNNGV. CDR3 length equals 15 residues.

This sequence joins TRBV7-9 and TRBJ1-5; 8 bases agree with TRBD1. CDR1 is SEHNR and CDR2 is FQNEAQ in the germline V gene (reference sequence). The CDR3 consists of 15 residues. The J segment lost 6 bases and the V segment lost 1 base, leaving 5 bases of the junction unmatched. DNA for the CDR3: TGTGCCAGCAGCTTAGGGACAGGGAACGCTCAGCCCCAGCATTTT. It codes for CASSLGTGNAQPQHF.

This clone was recorded a few times. The gene calls are TRBV5-1 and TRBJ2-1, with 7 bases identical to TRBD2. CDR1 and CDR2 from the germline V gene are SGHRS and YFSETQ. CDR3 size: 14 residues. Trimming cost V 1 base and J 5 bases; bases outside gene matches: 3. The CDR3 protein is CASSLYSGHNEQFF. The CDR3 coding sequence is TGCGCCAGCAGCTTGTATAGCGGGCACAATGAGCAGTTCTTC.

The chain couples TRBV9 to TRBJ2-5; 8 bases fit TRBD2. CDR1 and CDR2 from the germline V gene are SGDLS and YYNGEE. V shed 4 bases, J shed 4 bases, and the junction held 6 bases outside the gene matches. The CDR3 consists of 14 residues. CDR3 amino acids: CASSPGGGVETQYF. CDR3 nucleotides: TGTGCCAGCAGCCCCGGGGGGGGCGTAGAGACCCAGTACTTC.

The rearrangement uses TRBV15 and TRBJ2-3; 7 bases are a match to TRBD1. Germline values: CDR1 LNHNV, CDR2 YYDKDF (reference sequence). The CDR3 runs 13 residues. V shed 3 bases, J shed 6 bases, and the junction held 3 bases outside the gene matches. CDR3: CATSSDRVDTQYF. The CDR3 DNA reads TGTGCCACCAGCAGTGACAGGGTTGATACGCAGTATTTT.

CDR3 DNA sequence: TGTGCCAGCAGCGTAGGTTTAACAGCCACACCTAACTACGAGCAGTACTTC. Amino acid sequence: CASSVGLTATPNYEQYF. The chain carries TRBV9 and TRBJ2-7; D ambiguous. V lost 0 bases to trimming and J lost 3 bases, with 19 bases between them. The CDR3 length is 17 residues. Germline-derived CDR1 and CDR2 are SGDLS and YYNGEE.

CDR3 in amino acids: CAIRPTGASYEQYF. CDR3 nucleotides: TGTGCCATCAGACCGACAGGGGCATCCTACGAGCAGTACTTC. The rearrangement joins TRBV10-3 to TRBJ2-7; TRBD1 matches at 8 bases. Germline V gene lookup returns CDR1 ENHRY and CDR2 SYGVKD. This CDR3 region has 14 residues. The V gene end was trimmed by 6 bases and the J gene end by 1 base; junction bases not matched to a gene: 5.

The chain joins TRBV4-1 to TRBJ2-1, with 11 nucleotides matching TRBD2. The CDR3 totals 16 residues. CDR1 MGHRA and CDR2 YSYEKL come from the germline V gene. V was pared by 3 bases and J by 7 bases, with 8 bases of the junction left unmatched. The CDR3 loop reads CASSQVSGGARNEQFF. The DNA for the CDR3 is TGCGCCAGCAGCCAGGTTAGCGGGGGGGCAAGAAATGAGCAGTTCTTC.

The V and J genes are TRBV7-3 and TRBJ2-7, with 7 bases matching TRBD2. This CDR3 has 14 residues. Looked up from germline, CDR1 is SGHTA and CDR2 is FQGTGA. J gave up 1 base and V 2 bases, and 2 bases lay outside the gene matches. CDR3 protein: CASSLAGESYEQYF. The CDR3 DNA reads as TGTGCCAGCAGCTTAGCGGGGGAGTCCTACGAGCAGTACTTC.

The chain carries TRBV29-1 and TRBJ2-7, with 7 nucleotides matching TRBD1. The CDR3 contains 13 residues. After removal of 6 bases from V and 2 bases from J, the junction contained 7 bases not matched to a gene. The germline V gene has CDR1 SQVTM and CDR2 ANQGSEA. DNA of the CDR3: TGCAGCGTCTTAACAGGGGACACCTACGAGCAGTACTTC. It yields the protein CSVLTGDTYEQYF.